This T cell receptor (beta chain) was recovered during a study of CD8+ T cells in alopecia areata. Turning to the study itself: It was oral tofacitinib, at 5 to 10 mg twice daily, that treated patients received.

The treatment was: oral pan-JAK inhibitor, 5-10 mg twice daily. Patients with alopecia areata provided lesional scalp punch biopsies as well as peripheral blood. RNA was isolated and reverse transcribed to cDNA, the sequencing template. Method: immunoSEQ multiplex PCR; TCRdb's copy keeps in-frame clones and lacks some. The table lists roughly 150,000 clones, about 51% of them singletons. The V segment lost 0 bases and the J segment 1 base; nucleotides outside the gene matches: 10. This CDR3 contains 17 residues. In germline, CDR1 is SQVTM, CDR2 ANQGSEA. The clonotype was recovered from a human donor with alopecia areata. The chain carries TRBV29-1 and TRBJ2-5, with 8 nucleotides matching TRBD2. The sample in question was CD8+ T cells sorted from blood, obtained at week 4, from a patient treated with tofacitinib. This chain's CDR3 is CSVEDQRGPPPQETQYF. DNA for the CDR3: TGCAGCGTTGAAGATCAGCGGGGGCCGCCACCCCAAGAGACCCAGTACTTC.